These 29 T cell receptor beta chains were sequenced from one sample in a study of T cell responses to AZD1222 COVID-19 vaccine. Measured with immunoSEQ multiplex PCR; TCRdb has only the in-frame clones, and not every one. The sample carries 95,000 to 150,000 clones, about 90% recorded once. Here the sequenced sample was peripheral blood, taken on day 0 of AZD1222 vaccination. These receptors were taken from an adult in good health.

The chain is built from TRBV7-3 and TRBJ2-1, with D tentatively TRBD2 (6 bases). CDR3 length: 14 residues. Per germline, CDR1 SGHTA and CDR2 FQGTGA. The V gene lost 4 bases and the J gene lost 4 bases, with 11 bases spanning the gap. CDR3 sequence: CASSYPGLYNEQFF. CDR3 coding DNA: TGTGCCAGCAGCTACCCGGGACTGTACAATGAGCAGTTCTTC.

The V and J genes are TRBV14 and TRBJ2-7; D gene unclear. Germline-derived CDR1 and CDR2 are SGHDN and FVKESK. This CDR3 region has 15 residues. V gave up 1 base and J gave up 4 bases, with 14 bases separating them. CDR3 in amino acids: CASSQGVRSSYEQYF. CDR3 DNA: TGTGCCAGCAGCCAAGGGGTCCGGAGTTCTTACGAGCAGTACTTC.

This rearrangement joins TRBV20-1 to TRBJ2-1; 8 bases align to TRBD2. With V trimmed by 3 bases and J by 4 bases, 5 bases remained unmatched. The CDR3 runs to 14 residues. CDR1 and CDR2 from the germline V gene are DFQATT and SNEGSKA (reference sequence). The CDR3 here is CSASFGGGYNEQFF. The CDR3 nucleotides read TGCAGTGCTAGTTTCGGGGGGGGTTACAATGAGCAGTTCTTC.

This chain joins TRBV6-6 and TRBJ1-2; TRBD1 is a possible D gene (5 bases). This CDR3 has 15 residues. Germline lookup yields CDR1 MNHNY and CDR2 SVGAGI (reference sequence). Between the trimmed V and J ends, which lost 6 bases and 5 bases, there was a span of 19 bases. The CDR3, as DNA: TGTGCCAGCAGATCCGACGGGGGGGGTCAGTATGGCTACACCTTC. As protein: CASRSDGGGQYGYTF.

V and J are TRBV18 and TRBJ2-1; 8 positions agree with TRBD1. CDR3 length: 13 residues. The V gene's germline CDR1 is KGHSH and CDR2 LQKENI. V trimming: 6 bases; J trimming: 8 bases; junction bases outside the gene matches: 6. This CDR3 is CASSRDRRDEQFF. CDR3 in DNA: TGTGCCAGCTCGCGGGACAGGAGGGATGAGCAGTTCTTC.

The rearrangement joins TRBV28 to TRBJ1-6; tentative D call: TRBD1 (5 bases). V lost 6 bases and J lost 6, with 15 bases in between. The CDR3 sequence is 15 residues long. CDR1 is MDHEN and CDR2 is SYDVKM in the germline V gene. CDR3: CASSPDRRVNSPLHF. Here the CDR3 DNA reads TGTGCCAGCAGCCCCGACAGACGTGTTAATTCACCCCTCCACTTT. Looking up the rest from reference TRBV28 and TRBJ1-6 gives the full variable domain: DVKVTQSSRYLVKRTGEKVFLECVQDMDHENMFWYRQDPGLGLRLIYFSYDVKMKEKGDIPEGYSVSREKKERFSLILESASTNQTSMYLCASSPDRRVNSPLHFGNGTRLTVT.

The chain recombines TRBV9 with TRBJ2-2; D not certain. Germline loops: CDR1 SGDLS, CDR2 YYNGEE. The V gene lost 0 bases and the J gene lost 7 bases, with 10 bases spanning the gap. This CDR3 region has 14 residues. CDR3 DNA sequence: TGTGCCAGCAGCGTAGAAACGAGGATCGGGGAGCTGTTTTTT. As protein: CASSVETRIGELFF.

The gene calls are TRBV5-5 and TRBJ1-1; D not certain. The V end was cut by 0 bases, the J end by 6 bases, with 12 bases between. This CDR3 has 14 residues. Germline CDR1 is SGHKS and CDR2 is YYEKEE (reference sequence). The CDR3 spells CASSLVFREAEAFF. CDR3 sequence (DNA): TGTGCCAGCAGCTTGGTTTTTCGGGAGGCTGAAGCTTTCTTT.

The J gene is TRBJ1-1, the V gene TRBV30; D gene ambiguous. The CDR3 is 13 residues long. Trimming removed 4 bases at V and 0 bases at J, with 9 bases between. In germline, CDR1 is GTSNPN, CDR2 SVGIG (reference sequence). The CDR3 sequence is CAWTRTLNTEAFF. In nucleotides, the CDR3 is TGTGCCTGGACTCGGACTCTGAACACTGAAGCTTTCTTT.

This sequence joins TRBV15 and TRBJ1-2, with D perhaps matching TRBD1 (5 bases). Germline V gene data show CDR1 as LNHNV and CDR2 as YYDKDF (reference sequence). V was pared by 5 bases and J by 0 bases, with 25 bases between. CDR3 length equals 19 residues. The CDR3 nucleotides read TGTGCCACCAGCCGCTCTATCTACCGGGACGAACGATCTAACTATGGCTACACCTTC. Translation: CATSRSIYRDERSNYGYTF. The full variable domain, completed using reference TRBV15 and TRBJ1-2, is DAMVIQNPRYQVTQFGKPVTLSCSQTLNHNVMYWYQQKSSQAPKLLFHYYDKDFNNEADTPDNFQSRRPNTSFCFLDIRSPGLGDTAMYLCATSRSIYRDERSNYGYTFGSGTRLTVV.

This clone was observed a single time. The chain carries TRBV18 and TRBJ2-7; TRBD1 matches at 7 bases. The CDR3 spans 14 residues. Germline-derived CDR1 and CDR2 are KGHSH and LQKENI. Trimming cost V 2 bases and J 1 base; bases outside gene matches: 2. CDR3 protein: CASSPGQASYEQYF. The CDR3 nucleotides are TGTGCCAGCTCACCAGGACAGGCATCCTACGAGCAGTACTTC.

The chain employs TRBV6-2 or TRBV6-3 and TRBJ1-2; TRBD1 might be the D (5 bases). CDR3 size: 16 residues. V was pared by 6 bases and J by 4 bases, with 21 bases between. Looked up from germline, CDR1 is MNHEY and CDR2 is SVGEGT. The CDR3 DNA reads TGTGCCAGCAGCCCTGGGCCGGGGGGGATTCTCTATGGCTACACCTTC. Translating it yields CASSPGPGGILYGYTF.

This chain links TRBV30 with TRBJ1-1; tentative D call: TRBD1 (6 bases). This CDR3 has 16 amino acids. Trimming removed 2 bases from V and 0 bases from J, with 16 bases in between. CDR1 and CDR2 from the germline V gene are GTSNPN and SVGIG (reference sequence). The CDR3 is CAWSIKGRGMNTEAFF. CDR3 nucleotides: TGTGCCTGGAGTATAAAGGGCAGGGGAATGAACACTGAAGCTTTCTTT.

In DNA form, the CDR3 reads TGTGCCAGCAGCTTAGGGGTGGGCCGGGATCAGCCCCAGCATTTT. It codes for CASSLGVGRDQPQHF. The chain employs TRBV7-6 and TRBJ1-5; D is ambiguous. V lost 1 base and J lost 5, with 12 bases in between. This CDR3 comprises 15 residues. Germline V lookup: CDR1 SGHVS, CDR2 FNYEAQ.

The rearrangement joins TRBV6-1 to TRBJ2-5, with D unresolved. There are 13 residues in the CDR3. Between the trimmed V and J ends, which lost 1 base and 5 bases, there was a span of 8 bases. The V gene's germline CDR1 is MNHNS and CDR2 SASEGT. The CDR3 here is CASSEGLRETQYF. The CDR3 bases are TGTGCCAGCAGTGAAGGTCTACGGGAGACCCAGTACTTC.

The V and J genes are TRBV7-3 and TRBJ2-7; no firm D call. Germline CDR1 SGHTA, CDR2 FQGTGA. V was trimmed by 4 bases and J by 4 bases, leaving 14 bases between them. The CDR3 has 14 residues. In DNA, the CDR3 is TGTGCCAGCAGCTCCGCCCTAACAAGTTACGAGCAGTACTTC. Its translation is CASSSALTSYEQYF.

This chain's CDR3 is CASSLVPGEETQYF. The DNA of the CDR3 is TGCGCCAGCAGCTTGGTACCGGGGGAAGAGACCCAGTACTTC. This chain connects TRBV5-1 to TRBJ2-5; tentatively, D is TRBD2 (6 bases). This CDR3 is 14 amino acids long. Trimming removed 0 bases from V and 3 bases from J, with 9 bases in between. The V gene's germline CDR1 is SGHRS and CDR2 YFSETQ.

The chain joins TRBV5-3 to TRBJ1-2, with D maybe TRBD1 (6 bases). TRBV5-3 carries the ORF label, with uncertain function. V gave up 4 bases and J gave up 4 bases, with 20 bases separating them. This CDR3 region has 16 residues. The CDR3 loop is CARSQPGTTSRYGYTF. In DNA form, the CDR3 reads TGTGCCAGAAGCCAACCCGGGACAACCAGCCGCTATGGCTACACCTTC.

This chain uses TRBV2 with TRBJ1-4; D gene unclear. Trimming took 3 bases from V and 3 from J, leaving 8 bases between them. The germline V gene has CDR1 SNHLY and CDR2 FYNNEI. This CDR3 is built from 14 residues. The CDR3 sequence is CASSDRVPNEKLFF. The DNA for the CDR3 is TGTGCCAGCAGTGACCGGGTCCCTAATGAAAAACTGTTTTTT.

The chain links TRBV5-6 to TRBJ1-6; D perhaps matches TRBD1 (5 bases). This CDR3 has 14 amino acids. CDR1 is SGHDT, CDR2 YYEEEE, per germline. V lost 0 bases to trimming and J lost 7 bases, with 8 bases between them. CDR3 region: CASSLEPGNSPLHF. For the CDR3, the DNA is TGTGCCAGCAGCTTGGAACCAGGGAATTCACCCCTCCACTTT.

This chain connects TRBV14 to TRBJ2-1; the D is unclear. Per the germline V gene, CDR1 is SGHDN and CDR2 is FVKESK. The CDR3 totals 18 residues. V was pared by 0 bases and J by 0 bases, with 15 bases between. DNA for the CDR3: TGTGCCAGCAGCCAAGATCCCACAGTCCCGAGCTCCTACAATGAGCAGTTCTTC. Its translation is CASSQDPTVPSSYNEQFF.

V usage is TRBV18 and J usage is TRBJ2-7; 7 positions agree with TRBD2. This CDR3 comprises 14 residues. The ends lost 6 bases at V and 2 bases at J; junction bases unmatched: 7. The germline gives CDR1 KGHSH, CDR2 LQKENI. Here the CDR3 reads CASSTGGIPYEQYF. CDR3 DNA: TGTGCCAGCTCGACCGGGGGGATCCCCTACGAGCAGTACTTC.

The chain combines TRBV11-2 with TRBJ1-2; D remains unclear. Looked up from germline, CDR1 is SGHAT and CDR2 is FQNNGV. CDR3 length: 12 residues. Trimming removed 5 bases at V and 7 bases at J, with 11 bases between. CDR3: CASSPPWGGYTF. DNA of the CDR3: TGTGCCAGCAGCCCCCCGTGGGGTGGCTACACCTTC.

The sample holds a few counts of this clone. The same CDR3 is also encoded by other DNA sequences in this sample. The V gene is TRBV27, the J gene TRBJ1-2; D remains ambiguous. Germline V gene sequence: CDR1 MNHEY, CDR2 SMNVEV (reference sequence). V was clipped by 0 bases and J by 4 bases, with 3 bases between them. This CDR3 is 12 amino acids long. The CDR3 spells CASSLSGYGYTF. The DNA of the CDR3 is TGTGCCAGCAGTTTATCGGGCTATGGCTACACCTTC.

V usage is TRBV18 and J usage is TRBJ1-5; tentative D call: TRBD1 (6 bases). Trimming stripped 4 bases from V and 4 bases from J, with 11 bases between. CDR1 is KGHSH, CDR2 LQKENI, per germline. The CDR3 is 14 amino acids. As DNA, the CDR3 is TGTGCCAGCTCACAGGACAGATTAAATCAGCCCCAGCATTTT. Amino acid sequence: CASSQDRLNQPQHF.

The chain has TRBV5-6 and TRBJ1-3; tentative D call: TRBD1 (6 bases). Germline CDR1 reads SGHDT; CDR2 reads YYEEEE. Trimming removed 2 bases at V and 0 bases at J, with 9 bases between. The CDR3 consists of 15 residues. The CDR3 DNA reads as TGTGCCAGCAGCTTCATAGGGGGCTCTGGAAACACCATATATTTT. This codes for CASSFIGGSGNTIYF.

CDR3 loop: CASSFRSSYNEQFF. The CDR3 DNA reads TGTGCCAGCAGCTTCCGAAGCTCCTACAATGAGCAGTTCTTC. This rearrangement joins TRBV5-6 to TRBJ2-1; unclear D gene. Per germline, CDR1 SGHDT and CDR2 YYEEEE. Trimming stripped 2 bases from V and 0 bases from J, with 6 bases between. The CDR3 spans 14 residues. The full variable domain, with the rest looked up from reference TRBV5-6 and TRBJ2-1, is DAGVTQSPTHLIKTRGQQVTLRCSPKSGHDTVSWYQQALGQGPQFIFQYYEEEERQRGNFPDRFSGHQFPNYSSELNVNALLLGDSALYLCASSFRSSYNEQFFGPGTRLTVL.

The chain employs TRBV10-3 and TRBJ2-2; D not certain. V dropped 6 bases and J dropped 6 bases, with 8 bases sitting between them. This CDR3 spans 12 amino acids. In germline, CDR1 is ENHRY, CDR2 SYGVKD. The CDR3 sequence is CAIRGLSGELFF. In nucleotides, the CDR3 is TGTGCCATCAGGGGGTTGTCCGGGGAGCTGTTTTTT.

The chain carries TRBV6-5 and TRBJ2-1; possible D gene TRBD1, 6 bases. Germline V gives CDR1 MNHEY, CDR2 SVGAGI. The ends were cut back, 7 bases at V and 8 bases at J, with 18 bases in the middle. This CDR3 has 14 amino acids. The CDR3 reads CASKRGQGSDEQFF. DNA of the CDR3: TGTGCCAGCAAACGAGGGCAGGGGAGTGATGAGCAGTTCTTC.